This is a list of T cell receptor beta chains from one sample in a study of control samples from healthy donors and cancer patients. Clones were read by immunoSEQ multiplex PCR, and TCRdb kept only the in-frame ones, dropping some. The sample contains 150,000 to 200,000 clones, 91% of which appear only once. The sample comprised blood. These receptors came from a young woman in good health. Each CDR3 is given with its conserved first and last residue. A D gene is named only where the DNA matches it firmly. The size entry is marked missing in some rows and otherwise reads once, few, many or a size class.

d_call j_call clone_size v_call cdr3_aa cdr3_nt
TRBD2 TRBJ2-3 - TRBV19 CASGTSASTDTQYF TGTGCCAGTGGGACTAGCGCTAGCACAGATACGCAGTATTTT
- TRBJ2-7 - TRBV18 CASSPASYEQYF TGTGCCAGCTCACCGGCTAGCTACGAGCAGTACTTC
- TRBJ2-2 - TRBV5-3 CARSCGGPTNTGELFF TGTGCCAGAAGCTGTGGCGGACCGACGAACACCGGGGAGCTGTTTTTT
TRBD1 TRBJ1-2 - TRBV5-6 CASSLQGGNYGYTF TGTGCCAGCAGCTTACAGGGGGGCAACTATGGCTACACCTTC
- TRBJ2-6 - TRBV19 CASKPPDSSGANVLTF TGTGCCAGTAAACCCCCCGACAGCTCTGGGGCCAACGTCCTGACTTTC
- TRBJ1-5 - TRBV5-3 CARSLGQSNQPQHF TGTGCCAGAAGCTTGGGGCAGAGCAATCAGCCCCAGCATTTT
TRBD2 TRBJ2-6 - TRBV5-5 CASTTWGGTGANVLTF TGTGCCAGCACCACGTGGGGGGGTACTGGGGCCAACGTCCTGACTTTC
- TRBJ1-2 - TRBV19 CASSIRTAINYGYTF TGTGCCAGTAGTATTCGGACAGCGATTAACTATGGCTACACCTTC
TRBD1 TRBJ1-5 - TRBV10-3 CAISSGQVNQPQHF TGTGCCATCAGCTCCGGACAGGTCAATCAGCCCCAGCATTTT
- TRBJ1-5 - TRBV20-1 CSASSSRAPSNQPQHF TGCAGTGCTAGTTCCTCCCGGGCCCCGAGCAATCAGCCCCAGCATTTT
- TRBJ2-2 - TRBV27 CASSLSGLSTGELFF TGTGCCAGCAGTTTATCGGGTCTATCCACCGGGGAGCTGTTTTTT
- TRBJ2-7 - TRBV7-2 CASSLEGRGGEQYF TGTGCCAGCAGCTTAGAGGGCAGGGGTGGCGAGCAGTACTTC
- TRBJ1-1 - TRBV4-1 CASSQETHGEAEAFF TGCGCCAGCAGCCAAGAGACCCACGGGGAAGCTGAAGCTTTCTTT
- TRBJ1-6 few TRBV2 CASSGRVSNSPLHF TGTGCCAGCAGTGGGAGGGTCTCGAATTCACCCCTCCACTTT
- TRBJ2-7 - TRBV15 CATSRDRGAREQYF TGTGCCACCAGCAGAGACAGGGGCGCGAGGGAGCAGTACTTC
- TRBJ2-3 - TRBV11-3 CASSLGSDTQYF TGTGCCAGCAGCTTAGGGTCAGATACGCAGTATTTT
TRBD2 TRBJ2-1 - TRBV13 CASSFGTSGSYNEQFF TGTGCCAGCAGCTTCGGGACTAGCGGGTCCTACAATGAGCAGTTCTTC
TRBD2 TRBJ2-4 - TRBV27 CAKGLVPKNIQYF TGTGCCAAGGGACTAGTCCCAAAAAACATTCAGTACTTC
- TRBJ1-2 - TRBV5-1 CASSLVGVGGYTF TGCGCCAGCAGCTTGGTAGGGGTTGGGGGCTACACCTTC
TRBD2 TRBJ2-3 - TRBV4-1 CASSQGLTTDTQYF TGCGCCAGCAGCCAGGGACTAACCACAGATACGCAGTATTTT
- TRBJ1-1 - TRBV10-3 CAIREGPNTEAFF TGTGCCATCAGGGAGGGGCCGAACACTGAAGCTTTCTTT
TRBD2 TRBJ2-1 few TRBV3-1/TRBV3-2 CASSRTSGGAGVF TGTGCCAGCAGCCGGACTAGCGGGGGGGCCGGAGTCTTC
TRBD1 TRBJ2-5 - TRBV5-1 CASSWGDREETQYF TGCGCCAGCAGCTGGGGGGACAGGGAAGAGACCCAGTACTTC
- TRBJ1-4 - TRBV15 CATSREGGEKLFF TGTGCCACCAGCAGAGAAGGGGGAGAAAAACTGTTTTTT
- TRBJ1-2 - TRBV5-4 CASSLGGGPLYGYTF TGTGCCAGCAGCTTGGGAGGGGGGCCACTTTATGGCTACACCTTC
TRBD2 TRBJ2-5 - TRBV11-2 CASSLSGTKETQYF TGTGCCAGCAGCTTATCCGGGACTAAAGAGACCCAGTACTTC
- TRBJ2-7 - TRBV28 CASTGSSYEQYF TGTGCCAGCACCGGGTCTTCCTACGAGCAGTACTTC
TRBD1 TRBJ1-2 - TRBV11-3 CASSLVGDRPYGYTF TGTGCCAGCAGCTTAGTTGGGGACAGGCCCTATGGCTACACCTTC
- TRBJ2-5 - TRBV2 CASTASGTQYF TGTGCCAGCACGGCCTCAGGGACCCAGTACTTC
TRBD2 TRBJ2-7 once TRBV15 CATSRTSGPYEQYF TGTGCCACCAGCAGGACTAGCGGGCCCTACGAGCAGTACTTC
- TRBJ1-2 once TRBV21-1 CASSKIGQGHYGYTF TGTGCCAGCAGCAAGATCGGACAGGGACACTATGGCTACACCTTC
- TRBJ1-1 once TRBV9 CASSVGRGKAFF TGTGCCAGCAGCGTAGGGAGGGGGAAAGCTTTCTTT
TRBD2 TRBJ2-3 - TRBV27 CASRFLAGGPSTDTQYF TGTGCCAGCAGGTTCCTAGCGGGAGGACCGAGCACAGATACGCAGTATTTT
- TRBJ1-3 - TRBV18 CASSPRYGGNTIYF TGTGCCAGCTCACCACGGTACGGGGGAAACACCATATATTTT
- TRBJ2-2 - TRBV18 CASSFGNTGELFF TGTGCCAGCTCATTTGGGAACACCGGGGAGCTGTTTTTT
- TRBJ2-3 - TRBV2 CASRLGTDTQYF TGTGCCAGCAGGCTGGGCACAGATACGCAGTATTTT
TRBD2 TRBJ2-7 few TRBV19 CASSIGLAGTYEQYF TGTGCCAGTAGTATAGGCCTAGCGGGAACCTACGAGCAGTACTTC
- TRBJ2-5 - TRBV5-1 CASSSLGAVGETQYF TGCGCCAGCAGCTCCCTGGGCGCTGTAGGGGAGACCCAGTACTTC
- TRBJ1-1 once TRBV18 CASSPQTGMNTEAFF TGTGCCAGCTCACCACAGACAGGAATGAACACTGAAGCTTTCTTT
TRBD2 TRBJ2-7 - TRBV7-8 CASSLGLATEQYF TGTGCCAGCAGCTTAGGACTAGCCACGGAGCAGTACTTC
- TRBJ1-1 once TRBV6-2/TRBV6-3 CASSYGSNTEAFF TGTGCCAGCAGTTACGGGAGTAACACTGAAGCTTTCTTT
- TRBJ1-3 - TRBV5-1 CASSRGTDSGNTIYF TGCGCCAGCAGCCGGGGGACGGACTCTGGAAACACCATATATTTT